This T cell receptor beta chain was obtained from a study of blood T cell repertoires in COVID-19 (dated by TCRdb to the early 2020s). Describing the broader study: Collaborator samples came from the United States, Italy and Spain and covered acute and convalescent phases of COVID-19. The material from the prospective study consisted of cDNA or gDNA derived from T cells, B-cell-depleted T cells, or PBMCs. Subjects who had been exposed to COVID-19, were actively infected with it, or had recovered from it provided the deeply sampled blood TCRbeta repertoires that made up the dataset. The repertoires were released in a freely available public database meant as a resource for research on the immune response to SARS-CoV-2. Samples were obtained from the ongoing ImmuneRACE study (first 160 participants) and from 1,000 to 1,500 subjects provided by 6 global collaborators. Sample metadata almost always included a de-identified subject ID, COVID-19 status, age in years and sex. Where HLA class I and class II types were available, the types were taken from metadata supplied by the sample provider, not from assay-based typing.

TCRbeta CDR3 regions were amplified from genomic DNA using the immunoSEQ Assay, a bias-controlled multiplex PCR. Turning to the authors' computational methods: Within the assay, amplification of reference gene primers was used to estimate how many nucleated cells each sample contained. To quantify the absolute abundance of each unique TCRbeta CDR3 rearrangement, sequence reads were collapsed and filtered. For each sample, productive Simpson clonality was calculated as the square root of Simpson's diversity index over productive rearrangements. Here the immuneACCESS table is served through TCRdb, limited to in-frame sequences with V and J called. Missing clones are a known gap in these copies; in checked studies unresolved V genes cover under half, and the rest lacks a known reason. V, J and clone size reflect that table, while D and trimming were determined from the DNA. The sample table shows approximately 94,000 clones, and around 88% are seen once. 5% of the sample goes to the ten largest clones.

From a lookup of the germline V gene (reference sequence), CDR1 and CDR2 are SSHAT and FNYEAQ. V is pared back by 6 bases and J by 4 bases, with 19 bases lying between the germline termini. From cysteine to phenylalanine, the CDR3 is 15 amino acids long. Just CDR3 DNA is preserved here, 45 bases in frame from base 1. The paper as a whole reports these results and caveats: The quantity of clinical and demographic metadata differed by source and by participant and was supplied without curation.

The collaborating institutions used their own protocols to collect whole blood in K2EDTA tubes. Collaborator samples were shipped for TCRbeta analysis as frozen whole blood, isolated PBMCs, or DNA extracted from either sample type. On this clone: The specificity of this receptor is unknown. No base-level quality is on record; no much larger clone is a single base apart.

Sequencing input: peripheral blood. The clonotype was recovered from a human donor in a cohort sampled during active COVID-19. Recombination linked TRBV7-7 to TRBJ2-7; TRBD1 could be the D gene, as 6 bases match. In nucleotides, the sequence is TGTGCCAGCAGTCCCACGGCCGGCAGGGGTTACGAGCAGTACTTC. Its protein reads: CASSPTAGRGYEQYF.